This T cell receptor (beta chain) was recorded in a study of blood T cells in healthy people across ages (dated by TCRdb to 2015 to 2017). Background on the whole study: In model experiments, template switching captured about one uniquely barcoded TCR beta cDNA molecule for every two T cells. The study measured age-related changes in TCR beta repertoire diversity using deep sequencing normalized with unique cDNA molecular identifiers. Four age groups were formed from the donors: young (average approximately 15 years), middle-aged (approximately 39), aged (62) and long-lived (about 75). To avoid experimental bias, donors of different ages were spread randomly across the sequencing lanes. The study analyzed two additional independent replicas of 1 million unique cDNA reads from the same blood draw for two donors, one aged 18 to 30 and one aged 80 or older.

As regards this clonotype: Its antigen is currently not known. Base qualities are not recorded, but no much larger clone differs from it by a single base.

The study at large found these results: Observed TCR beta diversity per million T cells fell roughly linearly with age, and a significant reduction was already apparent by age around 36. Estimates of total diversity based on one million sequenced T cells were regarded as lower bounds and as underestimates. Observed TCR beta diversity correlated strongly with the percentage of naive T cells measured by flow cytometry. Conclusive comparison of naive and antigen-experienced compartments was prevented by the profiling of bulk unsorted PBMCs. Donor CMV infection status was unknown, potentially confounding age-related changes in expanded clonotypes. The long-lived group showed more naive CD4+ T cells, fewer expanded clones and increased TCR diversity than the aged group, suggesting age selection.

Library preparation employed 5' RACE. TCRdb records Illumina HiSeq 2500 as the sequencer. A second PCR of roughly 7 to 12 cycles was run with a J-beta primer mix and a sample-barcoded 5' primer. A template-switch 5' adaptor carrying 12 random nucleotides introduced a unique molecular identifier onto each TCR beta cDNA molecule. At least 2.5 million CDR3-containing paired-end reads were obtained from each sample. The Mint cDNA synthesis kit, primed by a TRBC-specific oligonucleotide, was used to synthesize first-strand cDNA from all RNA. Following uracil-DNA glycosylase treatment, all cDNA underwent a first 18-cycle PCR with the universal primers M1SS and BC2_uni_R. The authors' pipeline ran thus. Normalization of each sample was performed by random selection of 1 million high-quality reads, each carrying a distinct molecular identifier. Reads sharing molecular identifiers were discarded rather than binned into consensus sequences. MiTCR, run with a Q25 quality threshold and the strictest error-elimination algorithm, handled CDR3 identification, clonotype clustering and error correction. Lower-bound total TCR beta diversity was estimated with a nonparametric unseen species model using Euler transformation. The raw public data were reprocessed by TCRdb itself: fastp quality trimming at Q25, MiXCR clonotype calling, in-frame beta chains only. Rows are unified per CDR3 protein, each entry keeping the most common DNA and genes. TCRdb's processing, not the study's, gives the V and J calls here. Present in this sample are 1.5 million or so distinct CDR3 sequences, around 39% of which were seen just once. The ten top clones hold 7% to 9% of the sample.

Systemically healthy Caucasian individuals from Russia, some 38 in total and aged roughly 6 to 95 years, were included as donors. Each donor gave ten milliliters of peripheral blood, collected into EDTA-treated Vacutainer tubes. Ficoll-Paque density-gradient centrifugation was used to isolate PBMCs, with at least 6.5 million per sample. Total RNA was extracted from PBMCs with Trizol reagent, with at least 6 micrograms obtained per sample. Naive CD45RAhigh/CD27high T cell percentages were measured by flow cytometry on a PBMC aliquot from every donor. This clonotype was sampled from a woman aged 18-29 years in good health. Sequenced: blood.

The DNA sequence is as follows: TGCGCCAGCAGCCAAGACCCCGACGGTAACACTGAAGCTTTCTTT. Protein translation: CASSQDPDGNTEAFF. This chain is built from TRBV4-1 and TRBJ1-1, with the D gene too uncertain to name. V loses 0 bases of germline sequence and J loses 2 bases, and the interval between the two ends is 10 bases. CDR1 and CDR2 are drawn from the germline V gene: MGHRA, YSYEKL. The CDR3 sequence holds 15 residues, the cysteine and phenylalanine included. Kept here is only the CDR3 DNA, which spans 45 bases and is read in frame from base 1.